The 20 T cell receptor beta chains given below trace back to one sample, sequenced in a study of shared clonotypes between healthy human individuals. The data were produced by immunoSEQ multiplex PCR, yet TCRdb's version contains in-frame clones alone and is incomplete. The profile shows about 560,000 clones, roughly four fifths of them singletons. Sequencing was carried out using PBMCs. These receptors came from a woman in her 40s in good health. Some clones in this sample may be carry-over from other donors' samples.

Comment on this clone: Other nucleotide sequences from this sample produce the same CDR3. The chain has TRBV28 and TRBJ2-3, with TRBD2 matching 9 bases. The CDR3 loop spans 15 amino acids. Trimming took 3 bases from V and 2 from J; bases not matched to a gene: 3. Looked up from germline, CDR1 is MDHEN and CDR2 is SYDVKM. The CDR3 DNA reads TGTGCCAGCAGTTTGCTAGCGGGAAACACAGATACGCAGTATTTT. It translates to CASSLLAGNTDTQYF.

The count of this clone is one. The chain carries TRBV5-1 and TRBJ2-7; TRBD1 matches 12 bases. V lost 4 bases, J lost 7 bases, and 6 bases stayed unmatched. CDR1 is SGHRS and CDR2 is YFSETQ in the germline V gene. This CDR3 spans 14 amino acids. CDR3 sequence: CASSMGQGAREQYF. The CDR3 bases are TGCGCCAGCAGCATGGGACAGGGGGCGAGGGAGCAGTACTTC. Looking up the rest from reference TRBV5-1 and TRBJ2-7 gives the full variable domain: KAGVTQTPRYLIKTRGQQVTLSCSPISGHRSVSWYQQTPGQGLQFLFEYFSETQRNKGNFPGRFSGRQFSNSRSEMNVSTLELGDSALYLCASSMGQGAREQYFGPGTRLTVT.

The chain joins TRBV27 to TRBJ1-1; D uncertain. The ends were cut back, 5 bases at V and 5 bases at J, with 12 bases in the middle. The germline V gene has CDR1 MNHEY and CDR2 SMNVEV (reference sequence). The CDR3 is made up of 13 amino acids. CDR3 DNA sequence: TGTGCCAGCAGTCTAAGGCGGGAGACTGAAGCTTTCTTT. Translation: CASSLRRETEAFF.

This chain connects TRBV29-1 to TRBJ2-3; 7 positions agree with TRBD2. The junction had 4 bases not matched to a gene; V was cut back by 4 bases and J by 6 bases. The CDR3 totals 12 residues. Germline values: CDR1 SQVTM, CDR2 ANQGSEA. CDR3 loop: CSVGGRVDTQYF. The CDR3 nucleotides read TGCAGCGTTGGCGGGAGAGTGGATACGCAGTATTTT.

V gene TRBV29-1 combines with J gene TRBJ2-5; no reliable D call. The CDR3 runs to 14 residues. Germline-derived CDR1 and CDR2 are SQVTM and ANQGSEA. Trimming removed 2 bases at V and 4 bases at J, with 14 bases between. The chain's CDR3 is CSVEPRQVGETQYF. DNA of the CDR3: TGCAGCGTTGAACCCCGGCAGGTTGGAGAGACCCAGTACTTC.

The CDR3 DNA reads as TGCGCCAGCAGCCAAGAGGTGATTCATCAGCCCCAGCATTTT. It yields the protein CASSQEVIHQPQHF. This chain joins TRBV4-3 and TRBJ1-5; no clear D gene. Per germline, CDR1 LGHNA and CDR2 YSLEER. This CDR3 contains 14 residues. V was cut by 0 bases and J by 5 bases, with 8 bases left in between.

The chain carries TRBV19 and TRBJ1-1; a possible D gene is TRBD1 (6 bases). CDR1 is LNHDA, CDR2 SQIVND, per germline (reference sequence). The CDR3 runs to 14 residues. With 5 bases removed from V and 1 base from J, the gap between germline ends came to 11 bases. In DNA, the CDR3 is TGTGCCAGTAGTTTCGACAGGAGGAACACTGAAGCTTTCTTT. Protein sequence: CASSFDRRNTEAFF.

The rearrangement links TRBV29-1 to TRBJ2-1, with unresolved D. The CDR3 loop spans 12 amino acids. V lost 1 base and J lost 9, with 10 bases in between. CDR1 is SQVTM and CDR2 is ANQGSEA in the germline V gene. CDR3 DNA sequence: TGCAGCGTTGAAGGGGTCCCGAGTGAGCAGTTCTTC. This sequence encodes CSVEGVPSEQFF.

CDR3 loop: CASSEANTIYF. CDR3 nucleotide sequence: TGTGCCAGCAGTGAGGCGAACACCATATATTTT. The chain uses TRBV2 and TRBJ1-3; D unclear. V was pared by 3 bases and J by 7 bases, with 4 bases between. The CDR3 sequence is 11 residues long. CDR1 is SNHLY and CDR2 is FYNNEI in the germline V gene.

This chain connects TRBV5-1 to TRBJ2-3; D assignment may be TRBD1 or TRBD2 (5 bases each). V lost 5 bases to trimming and J lost 3 bases, with 10 bases between them. The CDR3 spans 13 residues. Looked up from germline, CDR1 is SGHRS and CDR2 is YFSETQ. As DNA, the CDR3 is TGCGCCAGCAGGAGAGGGGCGACAGATACGCAGTATTTT. It yields the protein CASRRGATDTQYF.

The chain has TRBV7-2 and TRBJ1-1; D ambiguous. Trimming pared 5 bases from V and 3 bases from J, leaving 13 bases between. The CDR3 is 14 residues long. Germline loops: CDR1 SGHTA, CDR2 FQGNSA. In DNA, the CDR3 is TGTGCCAGCAGCCTATTCGGGCGGGACACTGAAGCTTTCTTT. Its protein product is CASSLFGRDTEAFF.

The chain is built from TRBV4-3 and TRBJ2-3; possibly TRBD2 for D (6 bases). The CDR3 has 16 residues. The germline V gene encodes CDR1 LGHNA and CDR2 YSLEER. Trimming took 1 base from V and 0 from J, leaving 11 bases between them. In DNA form, the CDR3 reads TGCGCCAGCAGCCAAGTTCTGGGAGGTAGCACAGATACGCAGTATTTT. The encoded protein is CASSQVLGGSTDTQYF.

The J gene is TRBJ2-4, the V gene TRBV28; D unclear. Germline CDR1 is MDHEN and CDR2 is SYDVKM. Trimming cost V 8 bases and J 0 bases, with 14 bases left between them. The CDR3 is 15 amino acids. CDR3 region: CASRGQSTAKNIQYF. CDR3 coding DNA: TGTGCCAGCCGTGGTCAGAGTACAGCCAAAAACATTCAGTACTTC.

This chain uses TRBV4-2 with TRBJ2-5; tentatively, D is TRBD2 (6 bases). This CDR3 has 14 residues. V lost 4 bases and J lost 5, with 14 bases in between. Per germline, CDR1 LGHNA and CDR2 YNFKEQ. The CDR3 nucleotides read TGTGCCAGCAGCCCGGGAGACGGAAGGGAGACCCAGTACTTC. Translated, it gives CASSPGDGRETQYF.

This sequence joins TRBV6-1 and TRBJ2-7; D not resolved. Per the germline V gene, CDR1 is MNHNS and CDR2 is SASEGT. The CDR3 is made up of 12 amino acids. V was pared by 5 bases and J by 3 bases, with 8 bases between. CDR3 nucleotide sequence: TGTGCCAGCAGTCTGTCGGTCTACGAGCAGTACTTC. This codes for CASSLSVYEQYF.

J is TRBJ1-5 and V is TRBV25-1, with a possible D match to TRBD1 (5 bases). From germline, CDR1 is MGHDK and CDR2 SYGVNS. Deletions cut 1 base from V and 5 bases from J, with 9 bases between. The length of the CDR3 is 14 residues. The CDR3 nucleotides are TGTGCCAGCAGTGAATTGGGGGGGGATCAGCCCCAGCATTTT. This gives the protein CASSELGGDQPQHF.

The DNA for the CDR3 is TGTGCCAGCTCACCAGGGTCGGGCTATGGCTACACCTTC. Its translation: CASSPGSGYGYTF. This sequence joins TRBV18 and TRBJ1-2; D gene ambiguous. The CDR3 is 13 amino acids. V shed 2 bases and J shed 4 bases, with 8 bases lying between them. The V gene's germline CDR1 is KGHSH and CDR2 LQKENI.

The gene calls are TRBV30 and TRBJ2-5; perhaps TRBD1 as D (5 bases). The J call may be mistaken, given a closer DNA end match to TRBJ2-7. Germline V gives CDR1 GTSNPN, CDR2 SVGIG (reference sequence). This CDR3 is built from 11 residues. The CDR3 DNA sequence: TGTGCCCACGGAAGGGGCTACGAGCAGTACTTC. This codes for CAHGRGYEQYF.

The chain uses TRBV4-2 and TRBJ2-3; 9 bases agree with TRBD2. V was pared by 1 base and J by 4 bases, with 6 bases of the junction left unmatched. The CDR3 totals 16 residues. CDR1 is LGHNA and CDR2 is YNFKEQ in the germline V gene. The CDR3 protein is CASSQGGAGGADTQYF. CDR3 DNA sequence: TGTGCCAGCAGCCAAGGGGGAGCGGGAGGTGCAGATACGCAGTATTTT.

Only a few counts were recorded for this clone. CDR3 nucleotide sequence: TGTGCCAGTAGTATCCCGGGACTAGCTGCAGACGAGCAGTACTTC. Its translation: CASSIPGLAADEQYF. The chain is built from TRBV19 and TRBJ2-7; TRBD2 aligns across 9 bases. The CDR3 loop spans 15 amino acids. Germline V gene data show CDR1 as LNHDA and CDR2 as SQIVND (reference sequence). V was clipped by 3 bases and J by 5 bases; unmatched bases: 8.